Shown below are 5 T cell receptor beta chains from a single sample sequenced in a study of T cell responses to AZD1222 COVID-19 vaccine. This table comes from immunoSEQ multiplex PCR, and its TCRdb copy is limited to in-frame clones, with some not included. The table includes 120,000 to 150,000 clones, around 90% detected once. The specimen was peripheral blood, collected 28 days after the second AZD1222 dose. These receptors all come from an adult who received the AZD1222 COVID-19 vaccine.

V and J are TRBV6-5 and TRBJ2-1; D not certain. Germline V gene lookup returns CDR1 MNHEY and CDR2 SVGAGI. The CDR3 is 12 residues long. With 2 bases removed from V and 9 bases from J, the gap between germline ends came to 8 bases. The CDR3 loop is CASSYLLGEQFF. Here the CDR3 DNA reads TGTGCCAGCAGTTACCTCCTCGGTGAGCAGTTCTTC.

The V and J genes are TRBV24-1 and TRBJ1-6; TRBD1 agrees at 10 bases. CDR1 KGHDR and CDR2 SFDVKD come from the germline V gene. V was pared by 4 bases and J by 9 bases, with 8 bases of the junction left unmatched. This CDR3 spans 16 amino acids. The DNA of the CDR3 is TGTGCCACCAGTGACTCCAGACAGGGGGCGTCTTCACCCCTCCACTTT. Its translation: CATSDSRQGASSPLHF.

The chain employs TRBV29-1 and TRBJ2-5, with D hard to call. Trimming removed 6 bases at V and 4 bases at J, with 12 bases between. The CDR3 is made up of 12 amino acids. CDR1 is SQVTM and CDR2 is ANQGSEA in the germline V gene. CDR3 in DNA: TGCAGCGTGACTGTTGCGCCAGAGACCCAGTACTTC. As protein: CSVTVAPETQYF.

The CDR3 reads CASSQGQGAGGYTF. Here the CDR3 DNA reads TGTGCCAGCAGCCAAGGGCAGGGGGCCGGTGGCTACACCTTC. V is TRBV11-2 and J is TRBJ1-2; TRBD1 matches at 8 bases. V gave up 5 bases and J gave up 7 bases; unmatched junction bases: 9. CDR3 length: 14 residues. In germline, CDR1 is SGHAT, CDR2 FQNNGV.

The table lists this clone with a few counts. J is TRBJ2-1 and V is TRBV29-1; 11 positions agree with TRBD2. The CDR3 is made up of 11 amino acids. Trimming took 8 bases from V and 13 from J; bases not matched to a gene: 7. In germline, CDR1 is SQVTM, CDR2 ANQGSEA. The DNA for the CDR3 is TGCAGCATCGCTAGCGGGGGGTCCCAGTTCTTC. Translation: CSIASGGSQFF.